This T cell receptor beta chain was obtained from a study of T cell repertoires in cytomegalovirus infection (dated by TCRdb to between 2018 and 2021). Some background on the complete study: Peptide stimulations targeted recently identified HLA-C-restricted CMV epitopes, whose presentation resists viral immunomodulation, together with well-studied HLA-B-restricted epitopes. Donor HLA type was relevant to the analysis, because carriage of CMV infection together with the matching HLA type was indicated by public TCR beta signatures.

The CDR3 goes from the cysteine to the phenylalanine over 15 residues. This entry keeps only the CDR3 DNA: 45 bases, framed from base 1. For CDR1 and CDR2, the germline V gene lists MNHNS and SASEGT. V and J are trimmed by 2 bases and 8 bases, and the gene matches miss 8 bases of the junction. The treatment or condition label on this specimen signifies: in vitro stimulation with specific CMV peptide epitopes to enrich CMV-specific T cells. The data were produced on an Illumina HiSeq 1500. TCRdb redid the processing of the public reads, applying fastp at Q25 and MiXCR, and retained in-frame beta chains. Merged by CDR3 protein, the rows form single entries marked with the most common genes and DNA. Across this sample there are about 920,000 distinct CDR3 sequences, with roughly 30% seen only once. The top ten hold about 14% of the sample. As for this clonotype: It lacks a known antigen. Base qualities were left out, and no much larger clone turns up one base away.

Overall study outcomes, separate from this receptor: In both this cohort and an independent cohort of 350 or so donors, the cumulative frequency of public TCR beta family members distinguished carriers of CMV infection plus the relevant HLA type. In the ex vivo response, HLA-C-restricted CMV-specific TCR beta clonotypes were dominant, and in two of eight donors the single most frequent clonotype came from this HLA-C-restricted group.

Here the chain combines TRBV6-1 and TRBJ1-3; the junction holds 8 bases that match TRBD1. The specimen comprised cultured CD8+ T cells from PBMCs, sampled from culture after CMV antigen stimulation. This receptor was identified in a human donor in good health (CMV status not recorded). Some clones in this sample may be carry-over from other donors' samples. DNA sequence: TGTGCCAGCAGTGAACCGGGACAGGCGGCGGACACCATATATTTT. The translation is CASSEPGQAADTIYF.